The rows below give T cell receptor beta chains drawn from one sample of a study of long-term antiretroviral therapy in people with HIV. Assay: immunoSEQ multiplex PCR; the TCRdb copy retains only in-frame clones and omits some. The profile shows some 35,000 clones, roughly 93% of them singletons. Sequenced here: unsorted PBMCs, sampled 4.1 years after starting antiretroviral therapy. All receptors come from a woman in her forties or fifties with HIV. CDR3s include the opening cysteine and the closing phenylalanine or tryptophan. A D gene is named only where the DNA matches it firmly. A clone size is listed for some rows: how often the clone was seen (once, few, many), or a class if it is expanded.

j_gene	abundance	v_gene	d_gene	CDR3nt	CDR3aa
TRBJ2-7	once	TRBV9	NA	TGTGCCAGCAGCGTAGGCAGGGGGGCCTACGAGCAGTACTTC	CASSVGRGAYEQYF
TRBJ2-6	NA	TRBV5-6	NA	TGTGCCAGCTCCGGAGGGTCTGGGGCCAACGTCCTGACTTTC	CASSGGSGANVLTF
TRBJ2-7	NA	TRBV5-8	NA	TGTGCCAGCCCGGCGGGCCCTAAACCGGAATACGAGCAGTACTTC	CASPAGPKPEYEQYF
TRBJ1-1	NA	TRBV7-3	NA	TGTGCCAGCAGCACTGCGGGGCGAAGCACTGAAGCTTTCTTT	CASSTAGRSTEAFF
TRBJ2-7	NA	TRBV11-2	TRBD2	TGTGCCAGCAGCCGTAGCGGGGGGGCCTCCGAGCAGTACTTC	CASSRSGGASEQYF
TRBJ1-1	NA	TRBV29-1	NA	TGCAGCGTTGAAGATCTGGGGACCTTACTCACTGAAGCTTTCTTT	CSVEDLGTLLTEAFF
TRBJ2-5	NA	TRBV4-2	TRBD2	TGTGCCAGCAGCCCCGAGACTAGCGGGGTCAAAGAGACCCAGTACTTC	CASSPETSGVKETQYF
TRBJ1-5	once	TRBV12-5	NA	TGTGCTAGTGGTTTCAACGAAAACTCACAGCCCCAGCATTTT	CASGFNENSQPQHF
TRBJ1-4	NA	TRBV7-9	TRBD1	TGTGCCAGCAGCTTACCTCCCGGGACAGGAGGCATGGGAAATGAAAAACTGTTTTTT	CASSLPPGTGGMGNEKLFF
TRBJ1-4	NA	TRBV6-6	NA	TGTGCCAGCAGAATGGGGACGTTTCATGAAAAACTGTTTTTT	CASRMGTFHEKLFF
TRBJ2-2	once	TRBV4-1	NA	TGCGCCAGCAGCCTCGTACCCGGGCAGGGGGGCGGGGAGCTGTTTTTT	CASSLVPGQGGGELFF